This is a list of T cell receptor beta chains from one sample in a study of T cells in Graves' hyperthyroidism and ophthalmopathy. TCRdb redid the calling of the multiplex PCR reads with MiXCR, one entry per CDR3 protein. Of fewer than 900,000 distinct CDR3 sequences detected, 16% appear once; the ten largest clones hold over 7.5%. The sample was blood. The source of these receptors is a man younger than 35 with Graves' hyperthyroidism. CDR3s include the opening cysteine and the closing phenylalanine or tryptophan. D genes are given only for firm matches. Clone size is given for some rows only: seen once, a few or many times, or a class if the clone is expanded.

few	.	TRBV20-1	TRBJ2-7	CSAVASHYEQYF	TGCAGTGCCGTAGCGAGCCACTACGAGCAGTACTTC
.	TRBD2	TRBV29-1	TRBJ2-3	CSAAGRELRDTQYF	TGCAGCGCTGCGGGGCGGGAGTTAAGGGATACGCAGTATTTT
few	TRBD1	TRBV7-9	TRBJ1-1	CASSLGTAWTEAFF	TGTGCCAGCAGCTTGGGGACAGCCTGGACTGAAGCTTTCTTT
many	TRBD2	TRBV20-1	TRBJ2-3	CSASLAGDSPGTDTQYF	TGCAGTGCTAGCCTAGCGGGAGACTCACCCGGCACAGATACGCAGTATTTT
.	.	TRBV7-9	TRBJ1-3	CASSLDSGPGNTIYF	TGTGCCAGCAGCCTTGACAGCGGTCCTGGAAACACCATATATTTT
many	.	TRBV20-1	TRBJ2-7	CSASRQVAYEQYF	TGCAGTGCTAGCCGGCAGGTGGCCTACGAGCAGTACTTC
few	.	TRBV11-2	TRBJ2-2	CASSSPPKSSGELFF	TGTGCCAGCAGCTCCCCACCTAAGAGCAGCGGGGAGCTGTTTTTT
many	.	TRBV11-2	TRBJ2-2	CASSFYRELFF	TGTGCCAGCAGCTTCTATAGGGAGCTGTTTTTT
many	TRBD2	TRBV28	TRBJ2-7	CASSPSGASGSGEQYF	TGTGCCAGCAGCCCTTCCGGGGCTAGCGGGAGTGGCGAGCAGTACTTC
.	.	TRBV20-1	TRBJ1-1	CSAQRGESDTEAFF	TGCAGTGCCCAAAGGGGGGAGTCGGACACTGAAGCTTTCTTT
.	.	TRBV6-1	TRBJ1-1	CASSDLQGRDTEAFF	TGTGCCAGCAGTGACCTGCAGGGGAGGGACACTGAAGCTTTCTTT
many	TRBD2	TRBV6-1	TRBJ2-7	CASPPSGSFYEQYF	TGTGCCAGTCCGCCTAGCGGGTCATTCTACGAGCAGTACTTC
.	TRBD2	TRBV6-1	TRBJ2-7	CASRVSPGLAGYEQYF	TGTGCCAGCAGGGTCTCTCCGGGACTAGCGGGCTACGAGCAGTACTTC
.	TRBD2	TRBV5-1	TRBJ2-1	CASTPVAGDPSIWEQFF	TGCGCCAGCACCCCCGTAGCGGGAGATCCCAGTATATGGGAGCAGTTCTTC
many	.	TRBV28	TRBJ1-2	CALGRGPYLYGYTF	TGTGCCCTGGGCAGGGGACCGTACCTCTATGGCTACACCTTC
many	.	TRBV28	TRBJ2-7	CASTGTASYEQYF	TGTGCCAGCACCGGGACTGCCTCCTACGAGCAGTACTTC